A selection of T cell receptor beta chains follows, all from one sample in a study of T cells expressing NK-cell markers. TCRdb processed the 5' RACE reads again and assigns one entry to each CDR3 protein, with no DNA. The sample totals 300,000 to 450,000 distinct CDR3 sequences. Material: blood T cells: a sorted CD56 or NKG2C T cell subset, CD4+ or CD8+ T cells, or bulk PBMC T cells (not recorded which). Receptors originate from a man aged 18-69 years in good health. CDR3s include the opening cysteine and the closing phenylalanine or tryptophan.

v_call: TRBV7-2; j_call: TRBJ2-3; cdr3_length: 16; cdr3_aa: CASSPRLAGVSDTQYF
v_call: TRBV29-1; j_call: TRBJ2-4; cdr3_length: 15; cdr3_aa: CSVETYRASKNIQYF
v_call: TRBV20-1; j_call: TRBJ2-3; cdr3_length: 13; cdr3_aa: CSASSGAEGTQYF
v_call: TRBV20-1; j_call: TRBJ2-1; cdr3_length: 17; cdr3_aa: CSASVLKGLAAYNEQFF
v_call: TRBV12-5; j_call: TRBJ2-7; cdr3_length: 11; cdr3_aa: CASAASYEQYF
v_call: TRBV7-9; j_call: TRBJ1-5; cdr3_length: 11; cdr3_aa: CASNPVPPQHF
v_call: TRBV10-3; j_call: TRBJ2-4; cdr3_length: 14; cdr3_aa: CAISESGQGNIQYF
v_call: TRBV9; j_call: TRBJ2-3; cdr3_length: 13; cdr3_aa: CASSVAARDTQYF
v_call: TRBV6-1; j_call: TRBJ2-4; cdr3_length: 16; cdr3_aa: CASSGGQGLAKNIQYF
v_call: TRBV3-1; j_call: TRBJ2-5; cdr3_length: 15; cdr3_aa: CASSQDLGLLETQYF
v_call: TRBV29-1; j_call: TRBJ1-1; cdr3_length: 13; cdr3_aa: CSVEDRGDTEAFF
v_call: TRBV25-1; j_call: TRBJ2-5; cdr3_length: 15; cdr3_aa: CASSRGGGYQETQYF
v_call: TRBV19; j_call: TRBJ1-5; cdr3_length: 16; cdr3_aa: CASSFGQGRGNQPQHF
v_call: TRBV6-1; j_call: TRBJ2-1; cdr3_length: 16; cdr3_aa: CASTFREGFSYNEQFF
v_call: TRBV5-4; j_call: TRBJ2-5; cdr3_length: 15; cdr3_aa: CASSLFGTAEETQYF
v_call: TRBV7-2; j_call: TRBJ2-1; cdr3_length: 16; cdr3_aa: CASSLGGTSGNNEQFF
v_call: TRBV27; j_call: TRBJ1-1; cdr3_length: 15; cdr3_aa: CASSLRDRLNTEAFF
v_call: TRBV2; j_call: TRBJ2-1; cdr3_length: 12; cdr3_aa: CASSYTGDEQFF
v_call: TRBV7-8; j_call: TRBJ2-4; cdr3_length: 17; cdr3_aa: CASSPTGAGGTKNIQYF
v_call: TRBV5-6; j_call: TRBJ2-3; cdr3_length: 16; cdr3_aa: CASSSPAGGLTDTQYF
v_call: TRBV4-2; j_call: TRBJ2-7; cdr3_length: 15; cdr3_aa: CASSQPGQGRYEQYF
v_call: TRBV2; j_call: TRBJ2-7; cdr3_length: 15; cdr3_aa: CASSAPPRPTYEQYF
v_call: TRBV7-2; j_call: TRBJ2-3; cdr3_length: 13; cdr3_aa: CASSSGPQGTQYF
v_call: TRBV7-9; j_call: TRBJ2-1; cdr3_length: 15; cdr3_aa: CASSLFQGGNNEQFF
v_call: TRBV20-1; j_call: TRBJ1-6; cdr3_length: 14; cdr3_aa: CSARKGAAGSPLHF
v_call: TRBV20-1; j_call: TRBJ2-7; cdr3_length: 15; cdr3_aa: CSAPRGQVLDYEQYF
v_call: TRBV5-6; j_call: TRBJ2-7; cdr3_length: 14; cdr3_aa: CASSRETGAYEQYF
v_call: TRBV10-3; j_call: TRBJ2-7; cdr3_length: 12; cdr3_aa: CAISRDNYEQYF
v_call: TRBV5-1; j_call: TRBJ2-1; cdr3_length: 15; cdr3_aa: CASSIQGDFRDEQFF
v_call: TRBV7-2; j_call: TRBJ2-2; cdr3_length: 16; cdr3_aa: CASSFRQGAVTGELFF
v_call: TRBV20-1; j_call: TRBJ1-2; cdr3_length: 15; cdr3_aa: CSAPEGGSRGGGYTF
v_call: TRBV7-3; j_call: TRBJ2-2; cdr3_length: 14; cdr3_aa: CASSRQGAAGELFF
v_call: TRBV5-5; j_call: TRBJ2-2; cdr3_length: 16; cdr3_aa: CASSLKGFSNTGELFF
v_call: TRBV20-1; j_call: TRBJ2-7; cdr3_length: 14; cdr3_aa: CSAERRQGSFAQYF
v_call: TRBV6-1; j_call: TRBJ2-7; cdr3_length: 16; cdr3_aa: CASIRDRGFPAYEQYF